These 5 T cell receptor beta chains were all obtained from the same sample, sequenced in a study of tumor-infiltrating lymphocytes in localized non-small cell lung cancer. Method: immunoSEQ multiplex PCR; TCRdb's copy keeps in-frame clones and lacks some. The table has 13,000 or so clones, 68% seen once; the top ten hold roughly a tenth. Sequencing was carried out using uninvolved lung tissue not adjacent to the tumor. These receptors were taken from a human donor with non-small cell lung cancer.

The chain has TRBV5-1 and TRBJ2-5; D gene uncertain. This CDR3 has 14 residues. Deletions cut 4 bases from V and 5 bases from J, with 15 bases between. Germline V gene sequence: CDR1 SGHRS, CDR2 YFSETQ. The CDR3 DNA is TGCGCCAGCAGCCTGGGCTCGGTTAGGGAGACCCAGTACTTC. Translating it yields CASSLGSVRETQYF.

This clone turned up a few times. The chain employs TRBV4-1 and TRBJ1-1, with TRBD1 matching over 9 bases. Losses at the gene ends were 2 bases for V and 8 bases for J; bases not matched to a gene: 9. CDR1 is MGHRA, CDR2 YSYEKL, per germline. The CDR3 runs 15 residues. CDR3 coding DNA: TGCGCCAGCAGCCAATGGGGTAGACAGGGGGAAGAAGCTTTCTTT. Translation: CASSQWGRQGEEAFF.

V gene TRBV5-6 combines with J gene TRBJ2-7; 7 bases map to TRBD1. This CDR3 has 14 residues. Per germline, CDR1 SGHDT and CDR2 YYEEEE. V shed 0 bases and J 4 bases; nucleotides not matched to a gene: 4. CDR3 sequence (DNA): TGTGCCAGCAGCTTGGCTGCAGGGGGATACGAGCAGTACGTC. It translates to CASSLAAGGYEQYV.

The J gene is TRBJ2-4, the V gene TRBV7-2; D perhaps matches TRBD2 (6 bases). CDR1 is SGHTA, CDR2 FQGNSA, per germline. This CDR3 has 14 residues. Trimming shortened V by 5 bases and J by 6 bases, and 14 bases separated the two germline ends. The CDR3 is CASSPDRGRNIQYF. Here the CDR3 DNA reads TGTGCCAGCAGCCCAGACCGGGGGAGAAACATTCAGTACTTC.

The chain combines TRBV7-2 with TRBJ2-7; possibly TRBD1 for D (5 bases). Per the germline V gene, CDR1 is SGHTA and CDR2 is FQGNSA. Trimming cost V 5 bases and J 3 bases, with 14 bases left between them. This CDR3 contains 14 residues. The chain's CDR3 is CASSERTPLYEQYF. CDR3 DNA: TGTGCCAGCAGCGAAAGGACACCCCTCTACGAGCAGTACTTC. Combining the CDR3 with reference TRBV7-2 and TRBJ2-7 gives the whole variable domain GAGVSQSPSNKVTEKGKDVELRCDPISGHTALYWYRQSLGQGLEFLIYFQGNSAPDKSGLPSDRFSAERTGGSVSTLTIQRTQQEDSAVYLCASSERTPLYEQYFGPGTRLTVT.